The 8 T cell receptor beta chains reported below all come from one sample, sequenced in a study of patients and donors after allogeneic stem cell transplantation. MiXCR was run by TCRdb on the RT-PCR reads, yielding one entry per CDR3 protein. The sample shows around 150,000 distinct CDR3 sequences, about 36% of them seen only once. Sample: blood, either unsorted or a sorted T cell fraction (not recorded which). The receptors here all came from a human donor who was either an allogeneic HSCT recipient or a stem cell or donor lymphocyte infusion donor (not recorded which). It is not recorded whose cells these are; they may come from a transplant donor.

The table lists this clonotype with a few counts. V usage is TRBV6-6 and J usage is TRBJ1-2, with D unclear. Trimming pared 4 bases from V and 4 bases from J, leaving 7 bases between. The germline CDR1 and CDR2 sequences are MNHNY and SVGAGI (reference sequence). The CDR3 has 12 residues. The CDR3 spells CASSWALYGYTF. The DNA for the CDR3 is TGTGCCAGCAGTTGGGCCCTCTATGGCTACACCTTC.

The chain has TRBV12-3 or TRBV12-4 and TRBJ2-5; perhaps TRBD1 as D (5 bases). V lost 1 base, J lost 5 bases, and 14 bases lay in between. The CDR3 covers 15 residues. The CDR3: CASSLGGPLPETQYF. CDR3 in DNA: TGTGCCAGCAGTTTAGGGGGCCCTCTCCCTGAGACCCAGTACTTC.

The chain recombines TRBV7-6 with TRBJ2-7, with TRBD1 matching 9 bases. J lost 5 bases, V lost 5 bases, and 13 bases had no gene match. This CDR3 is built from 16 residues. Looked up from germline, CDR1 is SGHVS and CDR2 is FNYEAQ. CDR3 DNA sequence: TGTGCCAGCAGCCTTAGCCCCCCCGGGACAGGGCACGAGCAGTACTTC. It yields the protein CASSLSPPGTGHEQYF.

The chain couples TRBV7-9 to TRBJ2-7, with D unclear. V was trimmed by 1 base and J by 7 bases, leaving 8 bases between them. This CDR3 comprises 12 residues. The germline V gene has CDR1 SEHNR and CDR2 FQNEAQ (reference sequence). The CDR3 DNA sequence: TGTGCCAGCAGCTTAGTTACGAGGGAGCAGTACGTC. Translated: CASSLVTREQYV.

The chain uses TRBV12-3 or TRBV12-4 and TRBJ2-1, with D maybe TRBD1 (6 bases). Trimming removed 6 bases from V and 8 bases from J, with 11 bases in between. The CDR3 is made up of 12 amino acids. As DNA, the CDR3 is TGTGCCAGCAGCCACAGGGTCGATGAGCAGTTCTTC. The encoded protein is CASSHRVDEQFF.

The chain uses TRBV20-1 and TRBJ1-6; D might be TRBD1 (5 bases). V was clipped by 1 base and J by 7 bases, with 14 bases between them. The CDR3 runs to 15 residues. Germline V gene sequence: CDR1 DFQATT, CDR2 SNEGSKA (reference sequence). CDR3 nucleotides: TGCAGTGCTAGAGGGGGGAGAGGTCAAAATTCACCCCTCCACTTT. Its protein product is CSARGGRGQNSPLHF.

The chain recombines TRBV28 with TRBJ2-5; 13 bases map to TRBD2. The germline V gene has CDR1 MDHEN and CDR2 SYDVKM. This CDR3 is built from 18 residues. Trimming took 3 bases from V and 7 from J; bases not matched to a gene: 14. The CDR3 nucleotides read TGTGCCAGCAGTTTTACGCGACTAGCGGGGGGCCCGGAAGTGACCCAGTACTTC. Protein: CASSFTRLAGGPEVTQYF.

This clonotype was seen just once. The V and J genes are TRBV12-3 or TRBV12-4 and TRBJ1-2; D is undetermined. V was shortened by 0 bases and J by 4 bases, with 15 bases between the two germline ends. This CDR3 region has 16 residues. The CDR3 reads CASSLALGGGLYGYTF. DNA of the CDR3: TGTGCCAGCAGTTTAGCGCTGGGAGGAGGCCTCTATGGCTACACCTTC.